This TCR beta chain was recorded in a study of T cell responses to AZD1222 COVID-19 vaccine. The CDR3 loop spans 15 amino acids. Trimming cost V 3 bases and J 2 bases; bases outside gene matches: 7. The germline gives CDR1 LGHNA, CDR2 YNFKEQ. The data were produced by immunoSEQ multiplex PCR, yet TCRdb's version contains in-frame clones alone and is incomplete. The sample has more than 65,000 clones, 75% to 90% seen once. Study outcomes and limitations: Among those given AZD1222, only six or seven were seropositive at baseline. Spike as a whole was targeted by vaccine-associated CD4 TCRs, dominant at 160-218 and 743-854. Most donors were white British, females outnumbered males, and clonal diversity was possibly underestimated.

In regard to this clone: Its antigen is not identified.

The sample here was peripheral blood, taken 28 days after the second AZD1222 dose. The TCR was taken from an adult who received the AZD1222 COVID-19 vaccine. The rearrangement uses TRBV4-2 and TRBJ2-7; 7 positions match TRBD1. CDR3 residues: CASSHGTDGPYEQYF. The CDR3 DNA sequence: TGTGCCAGCAGCCACGGGACAGACGGGCCCTACGAGCAGTACTTC.